Shown below are 20 T cell receptor beta chains from a single sample sequenced in a study of technical replicates of blood from a handful of donors (dated by TCRdb to 2016 to 2017). Receptors were amplified or captured by the immunoSEQ multiplex PCR assay. TCRdb took over this immuneACCESS table, retaining in-frame rearrangements with V and J assigned. Such tables are incomplete; in checked studies, under half of the missing clones stem from an unresolved V gene, and the remainder is unexplained. This sample holds about 57,000 clones; 93% were observed only once. The ten largest make up 4.2% of the sample. Sequencing used PBMCs. The receptors shown here come from a human donor in good health. Some clones in this sample may be carry-over from other donors' samples.

V usage is TRBV12-5 and J usage is TRBJ2-3, with D unresolved. Trimming cost V 0 bases and J 4 bases, with 14 bases left between them. CDR1 is LGHNT and CDR2 is FRNRAP in the germline V gene. This CDR3 has 16 residues. CDR3 amino acids: CASGLVRTVRSDTQYF. CDR3 DNA: TGTGCTAGTGGTTTGGTACGTACTGTAAGATCAGATACGCAGTATTTT.

The rearrangement links TRBV7-8 to TRBJ1-2; 8 bases map to TRBD1. This CDR3 contains 13 residues. V lost 5 bases to trimming and J lost 8 bases; unmatched junction nucleotides: 7. CDR1 is SGHVS and CDR2 is FQNEAQ in the germline V gene. CDR3 DNA: TGTGCCAGCAGCATAGGACAGGGCTGGGGCTACACCTTC. Encoded protein: CASSIGQGWGYTF.

CDR3 sequence reads: CASSPRTSGRETQYF. CDR3 nucleotides: TGTGCCAGCAGCCCCCGGACTAGCGGGAGAGAGACCCAGTACTTC. The rearrangement uses TRBV9 and TRBJ2-5; 13 bases map to TRBD2. V was clipped by 4 bases and J by 4 bases; unmatched bases: 4. The CDR3 consists of 15 residues. The germline gives CDR1 SGDLS, CDR2 YYNGEE.

V gene TRBV7-2 combines with J gene TRBJ2-6, with D unclear. V shed 1 base and J shed 1 base, with 11 bases lying between them. In germline, CDR1 is SGHTA, CDR2 FQGNSA. The CDR3 has 17 amino acids. CDR3 sequence: CASSLVGHRSGANVLTF. The CDR3 DNA sequence: TGTGCCAGCAGCTTAGTGGGCCATAGATCTGGGGCCAACGTCCTGACTTTC. The full variable domain, with the rest looked up from reference TRBV7-2 and TRBJ2-6, is GAGVSQSPSNKVTEKGKDVELRCDPISGHTALYWYRQSLGQGLEFLIYFQGNSAPDKSGLPSDRFSAERTGGSVSTLTIQRTQQEDSAVYLCASSLVGHRSGANVLTFGAGSRLTVL.

V is TRBV21-1 and J is TRBJ2-7; TRBD1 was called by the table and not checked on the DNA. TRBV21-1 is annotated as a pseudogene. The CDR3 is 17 amino acids. DNA for the CDR3: TGTGCCAGCAGCAAATTGGGGCTGAGAGACAGCTCCTACGAGCAGTACTTC. It yields the protein CASSKLGLRDSSYEQYF.

The CDR3 reads CASSLRAPDTQYF. The CDR3 DNA is TGTGCCAGCAGTTTACGAGCCCCAGATACGCAGTATTTT. The V and J genes are TRBV27 and TRBJ2-3; D is uncertain. This CDR3 region has 13 residues. Germline CDR1 reads MNHEY; CDR2 reads SMNVEV (reference sequence). Trimming removed 2 bases at V and 4 bases at J, with 7 bases between.

The chain combines TRBV7-8 with TRBJ2-1; the D is unclear. CDR3 length: 13 amino acids. Trimming took 1 base from V and 16 from J, leaving 17 bases between them. Germline lookup yields CDR1 SGHVS and CDR2 FQNEAQ. This chain's CDR3 is CASSLEMTALSFF. The CDR3 DNA reads TGTGCCAGCAGCTTAGAGATGACTGCACTCTCCTTCTTC.

The table lists this clone with a few counts. This sequence joins TRBV11-2 and TRBJ2-3; 11 nucleotides agree with TRBD2. The V gene's germline CDR1 is SGHAT and CDR2 FQNNGV. V trimming: 5 bases; J trimming: 2 bases; junction bases outside the gene matches: 6. CDR3 size: 16 residues. DNA of the CDR3: TGTGCCAGCAGCCAGTTAGCGGGAGGGTACACAGATACGCAGTATTTT. This codes for CASSQLAGGYTDTQYF.

This rearrangement joins TRBV15 to TRBJ2-3, with 7 bases identical to TRBD2. This CDR3 is 16 amino acids long. Germline loops: CDR1 LNHNV, CDR2 YYDKDF (reference sequence). V was clipped by 5 bases and J by 2 bases; unmatched bases: 10. This CDR3 reads CATSGSWTSDTDTQYF. The CDR3 bases are TGTGCCACCAGCGGAAGCTGGACTAGTGACACAGATACGCAGTATTTT.

J is TRBJ2-7 and V is TRBV6-6; tentative D call: TRBD1 (6 bases). This CDR3 is 15 amino acids long. Germline-derived CDR1 and CDR2 are MNHNY and SVGAGI (reference sequence). The V and J ends lost 7 bases and 2 bases respectively, with 18 bases between them. The CDR3 spells CASTSTLGGPYEQYF. The DNA for the CDR3 is TGTGCCAGCACTTCCACTTTAGGGGGACCCTACGAGCAGTACTTC.

This chain uses TRBV25-1 with TRBJ1-2; a possible D gene is TRBD1 (6 bases). Germline-derived CDR1 and CDR2 are MGHDK and SYGVNS. The CDR3 length is 14 residues. With 2 bases removed from V and 2 bases from J, the gap between germline ends came to 9 bases. The CDR3 DNA follows: TGTGCCAGCAGTGAAGGGGGACAAAACTATGGCTACACCTTC. This encodes CASSEGGQNYGYTF.

V usage is TRBV19 and J usage is TRBJ1-4; TRBD1 might be the D (6 bases). V was trimmed by 5 bases and J by 5 bases, leaving 15 bases between them. The germline CDR1 and CDR2 sequences are LNHDA and SQIVND (reference sequence). This CDR3 spans 15 amino acids. CDR3 DNA sequence: TGTGCCAGTAGTCCCCGGACAGTTATGAATGAAAAACTGTTTTTT. Translation: CASSPRTVMNEKLFF.

This chain connects TRBV4-3 to TRBJ2-7, with 7 nucleotides matching TRBD1. This CDR3 has 16 residues. The V gene end was trimmed by 2 bases and the J gene end by 0 bases; junction bases not matched to a gene: 7. The V gene's germline CDR1 is LGHNA and CDR2 YSLEER. The CDR3 DNA follows: TGCGCCAGCAGCCAATATGCAGGGGGTGGCTCCTACGAGCAGTACTTC. It specifies CASSQYAGGGSYEQYF.

J is TRBJ2-7 and V is TRBV5-6, with D perhaps TRBD1 (5 bases). Germline loops: CDR1 SGHDT, CDR2 YYEEEE. Trimming left V 0 bases short and J 3 bases short, with 13 bases between. The CDR3 is 15 amino acids. This CDR3 is CASSLVRAQFYEQYF. In DNA, the CDR3 is TGTGCCAGCAGCTTGGTCAGGGCACAATTCTACGAGCAGTACTTC. The full variable domain, its missing parts supplied by reference TRBV5-6 and TRBJ2-7, is DAGVTQSPTHLIKTRGQQVTLRCSPKSGHDTVSWYQQALGQGPQFIFQYYEEEERQRGNFPDRFSGHQFPNYSSELNVNALLLGDSALYLCASSLVRAQFYEQYFGPGTRLTVT.

The rearrangement uses TRBV27 and TRBJ2-5; 9 positions match TRBD1. J gave up 4 bases and V 7 bases, and 7 bases lay outside the gene matches. The germline V gene has CDR1 MNHEY and CDR2 SMNVEV (reference sequence). The CDR3 covers 14 residues. In DNA, the CDR3 is TGTGCCAGCAAGGGACAGGGTGTGTCAGAGACCCAGTACTTC. Translating gives CASKGQGVSETQYF.

The genes are TRBV7-2 and TRBJ2-5, with TRBD2 matching over 7 bases. The CDR3 is made up of 17 amino acids. Germline CDR1 is SGHTA and CDR2 is FQGNSA. Germline trimming cut 5 bases from V and 1 base from J; bases unmatched to any gene: 13. CDR3 nucleotide sequence: TGTGCCAGCAGCCCCCAGGTGGGGGGGGGAATCCAAGAGACCCAGTACTTC. It specifies CASSPQVGGGIQETQYF.

This rearrangement joins TRBV4-3 to TRBJ1-2; D gene unclear. Germline V gives CDR1 LGHNA, CDR2 YSLEER. This CDR3 contains 16 residues. Trimming shortened V by 0 bases and J by 6 bases, and 17 bases separated the two germline ends. The CDR3 reads CASSQDLAQLGDGYTF. The CDR3 nucleotides are TGCGCCAGCAGCCAAGATTTGGCACAGTTGGGTGATGGCTACACCTTC.

This sequence joins TRBV7-9 and TRBJ2-2; 11 nucleotides line up with TRBD1. J was trimmed by 7 bases and V by 3 bases; bases with no gene match: 4. CDR3 size: 15 residues. Germline assignment: CDR1 SEHNR and CDR2 FQNEAQ (reference sequence). This CDR3 reads CASSLRTGGFGELFF. The CDR3 region has the DNA TGTGCCAGCAGCTTGCGGACAGGGGGCTTCGGGGAGCTGTTTTTT.

The chain has TRBV30 and TRBJ2-7; 8 bases align to TRBD1. Germline CDR1 reads GTSNPN; CDR2 reads SVGIG (reference sequence). This CDR3 region has 11 residues. J was trimmed by 9 bases and V by 2 bases; bases with no gene match: 3. The chain's CDR3 is CAWSTGTGQYF. The DNA of the CDR3 is TGTGCCTGGAGTACTGGGACAGGGCAGTACTTC.

Worth noting for this clone: An end of the junction does not agree with germline; a read error may underlie this. This chain uses TRBV6-1 with TRBJ2-7; the match to TRBD2 covers 14 bases. Germline assignment: CDR1 MNHNS and CDR2 SASEGT. There are 16 residues in the CDR3. The CDR3 loop reads CASSKAGTSGSYEQYF. CDR3 in DNA: TGTGCCAGCAGTAAAGCCGGGACTAGCGGGAGCTACGAGCAGTACTTC.